These 7 T cell receptor beta chains were sequenced from one sample in a study of vaccination and CD4 T cells after COVID-19. These receptors' targets are unknown. Noted treatment: 10-day PBMC culture with coronavirus spike peptide pools or control peptides (ViraFEST assay). Researchers used the Oncomine TCR Beta short-read assay to sequence DNA from cultured CD4+ T cells. TCRdb processed the PCR reads anew with MiXCR; each CDR3 protein has one entry. Altogether about 21,000 distinct CDR3 sequences are present, around half being singletons, with the ten largest covering under 5%. The source material was CD4+ T cells from blood, cultured in vitro, sampled before SARS-CoV-2 vaccination. All receptors come from a human donor who had recovered from COVID-19.

The V and J genes are TRBV6-1 and TRBJ1-2, with D possibly TRBD1 on 6 matching bases. This CDR3 is built from 13 residues. V was cut by 10 bases and J by 0 bases, with 12 bases left in between. Germline values: CDR1 MNHNS, CDR2 SASEGT. CDR3 bases: TGTGCCACTTCGGACAGTCCTAACTATGGCTACACCTTC. Translation: CATSDSPNYGYTF.

This clonotype came up a few times. This chain connects TRBV15 to TRBJ2-7, with D perhaps TRBD1 (5 bases). The CDR3 spans 14 residues. V gave up 0 bases and J gave up 3 bases, with 9 bases separating them. Looked up from germline, CDR1 is LNHNV and CDR2 is YYDKDF (reference sequence). CDR3 nucleotides: TGTGCCACCAGCAGAGATCAGGGTAACTACGAGCAGTACTTC. Its protein is CATSRDQGNYEQYF.

J is TRBJ1-4 and V is TRBV29-1; D is unresolved. Per the germline V gene, CDR1 is SQVTM and CDR2 is ANQGSEA. CDR3 size: 12 residues. V was shortened by 3 bases and J by 11 bases, with 13 bases between the two germline ends. CDR3 residues: CSVDQSAGKLFF. The CDR3 DNA reads as TGCAGCGTTGATCAGTCGGCGGGGAAACTGTTTTTT.

This clonotype was counted only a few times. The J gene is TRBJ2-3, the V gene TRBV24-1, with 7 bases that match TRBD1. The CDR3 is made up of 16 amino acids. Germline V gene sequence: CDR1 KGHDR, CDR2 SFDVKD. Trimming at V came to 4 bases and at J to 10 bases, leaving 16 bases not matched to a gene. The CDR3 DNA follows: TGTGCCACCAGTGAAACCCAGGGGGTCGGGCTGAGGGCGCAGTATTTT. Protein product: CATSETQGVGLRAQYF.

V usage is TRBV20-1 and J usage is TRBJ2-3; tentatively, D is TRBD1 (5 bases). The CDR3 totals 15 residues. From germline, CDR1 is DFQATT and CDR2 SNEGSKA (reference sequence). Trimming shortened V by 1 base and J by 2 bases, and 13 bases separated the two germline ends. The CDR3 protein is CSARVQDKNTDTQYF. The CDR3 nucleotides read TGCAGTGCTAGAGTCCAGGACAAAAACACAGATACGCAGTATTTT.

V usage is TRBV7-8 and J usage is TRBJ1-2; maybe TRBD1 (5 bases). CDR1 SGHVS and CDR2 FQNEAQ come from the germline V gene. V gave up 5 bases and J gave up 7 bases, with 26 bases separating them. The CDR3 covers 17 residues. CDR3 in DNA: TGTGCCAGCAGCCCCAATCAAGGGGCCCCGATCGTCCTTGGCTACACCTTC. It translates to CASSPNQGAPIVLGYTF. Supplemented by reference TRBV7-8 and TRBJ1-2, the full variable domain reads GAGVSQSPRYKVAKRGQDVALRCDPISGHVSLFWYQQALGQGPEFLTYFQNEAQLDKSGLPSDRFFAERPEGSVSTLKIQRTQQEDSAVYLCASSPNQGAPIVLGYTFGSGTRLTVV.

CDR3 coding DNA: TGTGCCAGCGGGGCCCAGACTGGGTATGGCTACACCTTC. This translates into CASGAQTGYGYTF. The chain couples TRBV27 to TRBJ1-2, with a possible D match to TRBD1 (5 bases). Germline CDR1 MNHEY, CDR2 SMNVEV (reference sequence). V dropped 8 bases and J dropped 5 bases, with 15 bases sitting between them. The CDR3 totals 13 residues.